This is a list of T cell receptor beta chains from one sample in a study of monozygotic twins with inflammatory bowel disease. No DNA is given; TCRdb re-called the 5' RACE reads and lists each CDR3 protein once. This sample's clone table lists approximately 400,000 distinct CDR3 sequences. Material: blood. These receptor sequences come from a human donor with ulcerative colitis or Crohn's disease, or a healthy co-twin of an affected twin (not recorded which). The CDR3 runs from the conserved cysteine through the conserved F or W.

TRBV4-3,TRBJ2-7,CASSQERSSYEQYF
TRBV5-1,TRBJ1-1,CASSQEVGTEAFF
TRBV7-7,TRBJ2-2,CASSLDGIVGELFF
TRBV5-1,TRBJ1-2,CASSLDGTVVFGYTF
TRBV20-1,TRBJ1-1,CSAGRGREAFF
TRBV5-1,TRBJ2-5,CASSLFGQQETQYF
TRBV9,TRBJ2-2,CASSVRGTGTGELFF
TRBV7-2,TRBJ2-3,CASTFSTDTQYF
TRBV15,TRBJ2-5,CATSVRAGTRETQYF
TRBV5-1,TRBJ2-7,CASSLSLGQGAREQYF
TRBV24-1,TRBJ1-2,CATSGAANYGYTF
TRBV6-1,TRBJ2-5,CASSMIPKRQETQYF
TRBV4-1,TRBJ1-2,CASSQPGTGDYGYTF
TRBV4-3,TRBJ2-3,CASSQGISFSDTQYF
TRBV5-1,TRBJ1-2,CASSLGTAVGSNYGYTF
TRBV4-1,TRBJ1-2,CASSYPARDIYGYTF
TRBV9,TRBJ1-2,CASSSDLTGPGSGYTF
TRBV20-1,TRBJ1-2,CSARNRENYGYTF
TRBV19,TRBJ1-1,CASSPRQGRRMNTEAFF
TRBV23-1,TRBJ2-2,CASSPPGGERGTGELFF
TRBV5-1,TRBJ1-1,CASSVTGGGIDTEAFF
TRBV2,TRBJ1-3,CASTLQHRGIGNTIYF
TRBV2,TRBJ2-3,CASSASGRSDTQYF
TRBV12-3/TRBV12-4,TRBJ1-3,CASSLAGSRNTIYF
TRBV19,TRBJ2-1,CASSDRTSGPTYNEQFF
TRBV29-1,TRBJ2-5,CSLGLAGGLETQYF
TRBV12-3/TRBV12-4,TRBJ2-6,CASSLDLSGANVLTF
TRBV10-3,TRBJ2-7,CAISEALAGGSYEQYF
TRBV10-3,TRBJ1-2,CAISESKGGYGYTF
TRBV7-2,TRBJ2-3,CASSHLRGDTQYF
TRBV7-9,TRBJ2-7,CASSPTTVTYEQYF
TRBV20-1,TRBJ2-5,CSARVGPQETQYF
TRBV20-1,TRBJ1-5,CSAEGAMGGLAGTLNQPQHF
TRBV6-4,TRBJ1-5,CASSTQRDGEMDQHF
TRBV29-1,TRBJ1-3,CSAIIDSGGNTIYF
TRBV5-5,TRBJ1-2,CASSPETQFPYGYTF
TRBV6-5,TRBJ2-5,CASSYGWGETQYF
TRBV25-1,TRBJ1-6,CASSDPSLSSYNSPLHF
TRBV7-2,TRBJ1-2,CASSFSGTNYGYTF
TRBV24-1,TRBJ1-2,CATSDPTGEDYGYTF
TRBV6-2/TRBV6-3,TRBJ2-7,CASSTTSGGAYEQYF
TRBV20-1,TRBJ2-7,CSARDLIGRDSKGTYEQYF
TRBV27,TRBJ2-3,CASSLIRRTSGSTDTQYF
TRBV28,TRBJ2-7,CASSQVLGQGYEQYF
TRBV5-1,TRBJ2-5,CASSLGAQMMETQYF
TRBV5-1,TRBJ1-1,CASSLAGGYDDTEAFF
TRBV7-2,TRBJ2-1,CASSKIAGGTDNEQFF
TRBV6-5,TRBJ2-1,CASSPGLLNEQFF
TRBV5-1,TRBJ1-6,CASSSTGGNSPLHF
TRBV30,TRBJ2-7,CAWSATYERYF
TRBV12-3/TRBV12-4,TRBJ2-1,CASSRTLISYNEQFF
TRBV19,TRBJ1-2,CASSFRGLNYGYTF
TRBV5-1,TRBJ1-1,CASSLAVGTGKSEAFF
TRBV5-1,TRBJ2-7,CASSFETGATYEQYF
TRBV28,TRBJ1-5,CASRRTGLMEPQHF
TRBV9,TRBJ2-3,CASSVGDNSHWGTDTQYF
TRBV27,TRBJ2-7,CASSLTFSGIYEQYF
TRBV28,TRBJ2-7,CASSIGSSYEQYF
TRBV30,TRBJ1-5,CACTTGRNQPQHF